A single sample is the source of the 30 T cell receptor beta chains below, sequenced in a study of shared T cell receptors in the human thymus. The table came from immunoSEQ multiplex PCR; TCRdb's copy has only in-frame clones and leaves some out. The data show about 380,000 clones, with just under 95% seen just once and approximately 0.018% held by the top ten. The material sequenced was thymocytes. All receptors come from a human donor.

The chain employs TRBV7-6 and TRBJ1-3; D gene unclear. The CDR3 is made up of 16 amino acids. From germline, CDR1 is SGHVS and CDR2 FNYEAQ. V lost 1 base and J 0 bases, leaving 10 bases between the germline ends. CDR3 nucleotide sequence: TGTGCCAGCAGCTTAGACCCCCTAAGCTCTGGAAACACCATATATTTT. This encodes CASSLDPLSSGNTIYF.

This chain links TRBV7-6 with TRBJ2-3; possible D gene TRBD2, 5 bases. CDR1 and CDR2 (germline): SGHVS, FNYEAQ. This CDR3 is built from 20 residues. V was cut by 5 bases and J by 3 bases, with 30 bases left in between. The CDR3: CASSTHLLRKVMRVTDTQYF. CDR3 DNA sequence: TGTGCCAGCAGCACACATCTGCTGCGTAAGGTTATGAGGGTAACAGATACGCAGTATTTT.

V usage is TRBV7-8 and J usage is TRBJ2-5, with D possibly being TRBD1 (6 bases). The CDR3 contains 14 residues. The V gene's germline CDR1 is SGHVS and CDR2 FQNEAQ. V lost 5 bases and J 4 bases, leaving 14 bases between the germline ends. CDR3 in amino acids: CASSNTGRGETQYF. The CDR3 DNA is TGTGCCAGCAGCAATACAGGGAGAGGAGAGACCCAGTACTTC.

The chain carries TRBV11-3 and TRBJ1-2; D unresolved. The CDR3 has 15 residues. The V end was cut by 0 bases, the J end by 4 bases, with 12 bases between. Germline lookup yields CDR1 SGHNT and CDR2 YENEEA. The DNA for the CDR3 is TGTGCCAGCAGCTTAGATTCGGGTTACGGCTATGGCTACACCTTC. This encodes CASSLDSGYGYGYTF.

The chain joins TRBV5-1 to TRBJ2-2; D gene unclear. The V and J ends lost 0 bases and 2 bases respectively, with 17 bases between them. Germline V gene sequence: CDR1 SGHRS, CDR2 YFSETQ. There are 18 residues in the CDR3. The CDR3 region has the DNA TGCGCCAGCAGCTTGGTTCGCCTAGTCCACGGTAACACCGGGGAGCTGTTTTTT. Protein product: CASSLVRLVHGNTGELFF.

V and J are TRBV27 and TRBJ2-5, with TRBD2 identical over 8 bases. Germline V CDR1 and CDR2: MNHEY, SMNVEV (reference sequence). V shed 6 bases, J shed 6 bases, and the junction held 6 bases outside the gene matches. The CDR3 runs 13 residues. CDR3 sequence: CASRRREGKTQYF. In nucleotides, the CDR3 is TGTGCCAGCAGGAGACGGGAGGGAAAGACCCAGTACTTC.

The count of this clone is one. The V gene is TRBV29-1, the J gene TRBJ2-1; D might be TRBD2 (6 bases). The ends were cut back, 0 bases at V and 0 bases at J, with 12 bases in the middle. The CDR3 runs 16 residues. The germline gives CDR1 SQVTM, CDR2 ANQGSEA. CDR3 sequence (DNA): TGCAGCGTTGAAGATCTGGAGGGGAGCTCCTACAATGAGCAGTTCTTC. Protein sequence: CSVEDLEGSSYNEQFF.

This chain joins TRBV11-2 and TRBJ2-4; 7 nucleotides align to TRBD2. Trimming at V came to 5 bases and at J to 11 bases, leaving 18 bases not matched to a gene. This CDR3 is built from 16 residues. Germline CDR1 SGHAT, CDR2 FQNNGV. CDR3 region: CASSPTPLAATAFQYF. The CDR3 DNA follows: TGTGCCAGCAGCCCAACCCCCCTAGCGGCGACGGCCTTTCAGTACTTC.

This clone was observed once. The chain couples TRBV15 to TRBJ2-5; maybe TRBD1 (5 bases). The DNA matches TRBJ2-7 better at its end, which makes the J call doubtful. The CDR3 totals 14 residues. CDR1 is LNHNV, CDR2 YYDKDF, per germline (reference sequence). CDR3 protein: CATSRDQGSYEQYF. Here the CDR3 DNA reads TGTGCCACCAGCAGAGATCAGGGCTCCTACGAGCAGTACTTC.

The V gene is TRBV5-4, the J gene TRBJ2-5; 9 bases map to TRBD2. Trimming cost V 1 base and J 5 bases; bases outside gene matches: 6. The CDR3 has 15 residues. Germline CDR1 and CDR2: SGHNT and YYREEE (reference sequence). In nucleotides, the CDR3 is TGTGCCAGCAGCTTGATTGCGGGAGGGGGGGAGACCCAGTACTTC. It codes for CASSLIAGGGETQYF.

As regards this clone: The same CDR3 arises from other DNA sequences in this sample as well. The V call is TRBV6-1, the J call TRBJ1-4, with D unresolved. The CDR3 has 15 amino acids. CDR1 is MNHNS and CDR2 is SASEGT in the germline V gene. Trimming left V 0 bases short and J 8 bases short, with 13 bases between. In DNA, the CDR3 is TGTGCCAGCAGTGAAGCGCGCCTTCCCGGGGAAAAACTGTTTTTT. Translating gives CASSEARLPGEKLFF.

The chain has TRBV19 and TRBJ2-6, with D perhaps matching TRBD1 (5 bases). Between the trimmed V and J ends, which lost 4 bases and 3 bases, there was a span of 19 bases. The CDR3 length is 18 residues. From germline, CDR1 is LNHDA and CDR2 SQIVND (reference sequence). In DNA, the CDR3 is TGTGCCAGTAGTAGACAGAAGGGCCGTCTCTGTGGGGCCAACGTCCTGACTTTC. It is translated as CASSRQKGRLCGANVLTF.

The chain links TRBV4-2 to TRBJ2-7; D unclear. Germline CDR1 reads LGHNA; CDR2 reads YNFKEQ. The CDR3 sequence is 14 residues long. Between the trimmed V and J ends, which lost 1 base and 6 bases, there was a span of 13 bases. The CDR3 nucleotides are TGTGCCAGCAGCCAAGGAGGCGGTTCCGCCGAGCAGTACTTC. Translating gives CASSQGGGSAEQYF.

This rearrangement joins TRBV7-2 to TRBJ2-5, with D uncertain. The DNA matches TRBJ2-7 better at its end, which makes the J call doubtful. The germline CDR1 and CDR2 sequences are SGHTA and FQGNSA. This CDR3 region has 13 residues. For the CDR3, the DNA is TGTGCCAGCAGCTTTTACAGCACCTACGAGCAGTACTTC. It encodes CASSFYSTYEQYF.

The chain uses TRBV29-1 and TRBJ2-7; 12 nucleotides align to TRBD2. The trim removed 6 bases at V and 5 bases at J, leaving 8 bases unmatched. CDR1 SQVTM and CDR2 ANQGSEA come from the germline V gene. This CDR3 is built from 14 residues. This CDR3 reads CSVIWLAGGNEQYF. Written as DNA, the CDR3 is TGCAGCGTGATCTGGCTAGCGGGAGGGAACGAGCAGTACTTC.

About this clone: The sample has other DNA sequences that encode this CDR3 too. This chain joins TRBV27 and TRBJ2-2; D is unclear. CDR3 length: 12 amino acids. Trimming removed 3 bases at V and 5 bases at J, with 4 bases between. Germline V gene sequence: CDR1 MNHEY, CDR2 SMNVEV (reference sequence). The CDR3 loop reads CASSLRTGELFF. The CDR3, as DNA: TGTGCCAGCAGTTTGAGAACCGGGGAGCTGTTTTTT.

The chain uses TRBV30 and TRBJ2-2; D is possibly TRBD1 (6 bases). Trimming took 4 bases from V and 2 from J, leaving 11 bases between them. This CDR3 spans 14 amino acids. Germline lookup yields CDR1 GTSNPN and CDR2 SVGIG (reference sequence). As DNA, the CDR3 is TGTGCCTGGACAGGGGCAGGTAACACCGGGGAGCTGTTTTTT. Translated, it gives CAWTGAGNTGELFF.

This rearrangement joins TRBV6-4 to TRBJ2-3; 11 bases are a match to TRBD2. Germline V gene data show CDR1 as MRHNA and CDR2 as SNTAGT. V shed 2 bases and J 3 bases; nucleotides not matched to a gene: 4. The CDR3 is 16 amino acids. CDR3 nucleotides: TGTGCCAGCAGTGACCTTAGCGGGAGGGTAACAGATACGCAGTATTTT. It is translated as CASSDLSGRVTDTQYF.

The chain combines TRBV14 with TRBJ2-7; D not resolved. In germline, CDR1 is SGHDN, CDR2 FVKESK. V lost 3 bases to trimming and J lost 6 bases, with 9 bases between them. This CDR3 is 12 amino acids long. The CDR3 DNA is TGTGCCAGCAGCCACAGTCACTCCGAGCAGTACTTC. Its translation is CASSHSHSEQYF.

This clone was observed once. DNA of the CDR3: TGTGCCATCAGTGAGTCAGAGGGGTGGCTAGCGGGAGTCGAGCAGTACTTC. Protein: CAISESEGWLAGVEQYF. The rearrangement links TRBV10-3 to TRBJ2-7; 10 nucleotides agree with TRBD2. V was pared by 0 bases and J by 6 bases, with 11 bases of the junction left unmatched. The CDR3 totals 17 residues. The germline gives CDR1 ENHRY, CDR2 SYGVKD.

The chain has TRBV9 and TRBJ2-3, with D perhaps given as TRBD1 or TRBD2 (5 bases each). CDR1 SGDLS and CDR2 YYNGEE come from the germline V gene. Trimming removed 1 base at V and 1 base at J, with 16 bases between. The CDR3 sequence is 17 residues long. Here the CDR3 DNA reads TGTGCCAGCAGCGTACCCTGGGACGGGTGGGGCACAGATACGCAGTATTTT. Amino acids: CASSVPWDGWGTDTQYF. Combining the CDR3 with reference TRBV9 and TRBJ2-3 gives the whole variable domain DSGVTQTPKHLITATGQRVTLRCSPRSGDLSVYWYQQSLDQGLQFLIQYYNGEERAKGNILERFSAQQFPDLHSELNLSSLELGDSALYFCASSVPWDGWGTDTQYFGPGTRLTVL.

The chain joins TRBV5-1 to TRBJ2-7, with 7 bases fitting TRBD2. The junction had 14 bases not matched to a gene; V was cut back by 4 bases and J by 7 bases. Looked up from germline, CDR1 is SGHRS and CDR2 is YFSETQ. This CDR3 spans 15 amino acids. The CDR3 DNA sequence: TGCGCCAGCAGCCCCTCCGTGCCGGAGCGGGGAGAGCAGTACTTC. Translated, it gives CASSPSVPERGEQYF.

The CDR3 DNA reads TGTGCCAGTATCCCAGGCAGGGGAGGGTCTCCAGATACGCAGTATTTT. Amino acid sequence: CASIPGRGGSPDTQYF. The chain carries TRBV19 and TRBJ2-3; TRBD2 is a possible D gene (7 bases). The CDR3 totals 16 residues. Trimming removed 7 bases from V and 4 bases from J, with 21 bases in between. The germline gives CDR1 LNHDA, CDR2 SQIVND (reference sequence).

This chain joins TRBV19 and TRBJ1-3; D gene unclear. CDR1 is LNHDA and CDR2 is SQIVND in the germline V gene (reference sequence). This CDR3 has 13 residues. Between the trimmed V and J ends, which lost 8 bases and 0 bases, there was a span of 8 bases. The CDR3 loop reads CASYSHSGNTIYF. The CDR3 DNA reads as TGTGCCAGTTACTCGCACTCTGGAAACACCATATATTTT.

The chain has TRBV11-3 and TRBJ1-3; tentative D call: TRBD1 (5 bases). CDR1 is SGHNT, CDR2 YENEEA, per germline. The ends were cut back, 5 bases at V and 3 bases at J, with 8 bases in the middle. This CDR3 is built from 13 residues. This chain's CDR3 is CASSRDRGNTIYF. CDR3 DNA: TGTGCCAGCAGCCGGGACCGTGGAAACACCATATATTTT. The full variable domain, with the rest looked up from reference TRBV11-3 and TRBJ1-3, is EAGVVQSPRYKIIEKKQPVAFWCNPISGHNTLYWYLQNLGQGPELLIRYENEEAVDDSQLPKDRFSAERLKGVDSTLKIQPAELGDSAVYLCASSRDRGNTIYFGEGSWLTVV.

V is TRBV7-9 and J is TRBJ2-7; 13 bases are shared with TRBD2. The J segment lost 2 bases and the V segment lost 4 bases, leaving 5 bases of the junction unmatched. CDR1 is SEHNR and CDR2 is FQNEAQ in the germline V gene (reference sequence). The CDR3 consists of 16 residues. The CDR3 is CASSSLTSGRPYEQYF. The CDR3 DNA reads TGTGCCAGCAGCTCGTTGACTAGCGGGAGGCCCTACGAGCAGTACTTC.

J is TRBJ1-1 and V is TRBV27; the match to TRBD1 covers 12 bases. V lost 5 bases, J lost 4 bases, and 8 bases stayed unmatched. Germline V gene sequence: CDR1 MNHEY, CDR2 SMNVEV (reference sequence). This CDR3 region has 16 residues. In DNA form, the CDR3 reads TGTGCCAGCAGTCCCGGGACAGGGGGCTGGGTCACTGAAGCTTTCTTT. This translates into CASSPGTGGWVTEAFF.

This chain links TRBV7-2 with TRBJ1-6; D gene uncertain. Between the trimmed V and J ends, which lost 5 bases and 0 bases, there was a span of 14 bases. CDR3 length equals 17 residues. CDR1 is SGHTA and CDR2 is FQGNSA in the germline V gene. CDR3 sequence: CASSPAREGSYNSPLHF. Here the CDR3 DNA reads TGTGCCAGCAGCCCGGCTCGCGAAGGCTCCTATAATTCACCCCTCCACTTT.

The rearrangement uses TRBV2 and TRBJ1-5, with D possibly TRBD1 on 5 matching bases. CDR1 and CDR2 (germline): SNHLY, FYNNEI. This CDR3 has 13 amino acids. V lost 5 bases and J 11 bases, leaving 16 bases between the germline ends. CDR3 nucleotide sequence: TGTGCCAGCAGTTACGGGGGAAGGGAGACCCAGCATTTT. It encodes CASSYGGRETQHF.

This clone was counted a single time. This chain links TRBV7-2 with TRBJ1-2; TRBD1 aligns across 7 bases. Per the germline V gene, CDR1 is SGHTA and CDR2 is FQGNSA. CDR3 size: 19 residues. V lost 5 bases and J lost 7; bases outside the gene matches: 25. The CDR3 spells CASSPDRVLFSGALRGYTF. The CDR3 nucleotides read TGTGCCAGCAGCCCCGACAGGGTCCTGTTTTCGGGCGCGCTACGTGGCTACACCTTC.